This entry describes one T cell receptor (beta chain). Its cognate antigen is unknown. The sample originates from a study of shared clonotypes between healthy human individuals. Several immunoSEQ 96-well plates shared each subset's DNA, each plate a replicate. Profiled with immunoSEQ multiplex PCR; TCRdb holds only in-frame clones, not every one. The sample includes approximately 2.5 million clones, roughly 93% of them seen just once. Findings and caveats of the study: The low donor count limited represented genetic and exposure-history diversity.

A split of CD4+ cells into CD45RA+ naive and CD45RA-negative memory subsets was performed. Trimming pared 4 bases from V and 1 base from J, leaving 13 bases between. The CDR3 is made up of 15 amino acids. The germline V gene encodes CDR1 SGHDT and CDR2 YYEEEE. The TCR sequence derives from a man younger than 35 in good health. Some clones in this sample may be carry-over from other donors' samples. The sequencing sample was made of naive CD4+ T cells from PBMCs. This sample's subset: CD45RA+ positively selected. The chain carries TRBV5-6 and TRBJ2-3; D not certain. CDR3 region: CASSIRPQGTDTQYF. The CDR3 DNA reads TGTGCCAGCAGCATCCGCCCGCAGGGCACAGATACGCAGTATTTT.